Many counts were recorded for the clone carrying this T cell receptor (beta chain). The antigen remains undetermined. Trimming left V 2 bases short and J 5 bases short, with 18 bases between. CDR3 length: 16 residues. Germline V gene sequence: CDR1 MNHEY, CDR2 SVGAGI. These data originate in a study of read filtering for tumor transcriptome and immune sequencing. Study context: After DNase treatment, RNA was made into whole-transcriptome libraries.

Study-level points and caveats: The sorted CD138-negative fraction was a mixed bone marrow immune population, not purified T cells. Correlation between methods rose after single-read clonotypes were removed. About 80% of IR-seq clonotypes had a single read, yet these held 3% to 4% of reads.

The library was built from about 400 ng RNA with molecular barcoded adaptors for alpha/delta and beta/gamma chains. TCRdb re-analysed the reads in MiXCR, keeping a single row per CDR3 protein. In the table there are about 38,000 distinct CDR3 sequences, approximately 15% of which are singletons. Sequencing was performed on a population of CD138-negative cells sorted from bone marrow. The chain links TRBV6-5 to TRBJ2-5; tentatively, D is TRBD2 (6 bases). The sequence came from a donor over 35 with multiple myeloma. The CDR3 loop is CASSYTRDGGWETQYF. In nucleotides, the CDR3 is TGTGCCAGCAGTTACACCAGGGACGGAGGGTGGGAGACCCAGTACTTC.